These 13 T cell receptor beta chains originate from one sample sequenced in a study of PD-1 blockade in classical Hodgkin lymphoma. Each patient's relapse followed autologous stem cell transplantation, and brentuximab vedotin exposure varied. Sequencing was performed with immunoSEQ multiplex PCR; in TCRdb, only in-frame clones are kept and a portion is missing. Of 40,000 or so clones in the sample, approximately 90% were seen once. The sequencing here drew on peripheral blood mononuclear cells (PBMCs), taken before the second cycle of nivolumab. These receptors all stem from a human donor with classical Hodgkin lymphoma.

The chain recombines TRBV2 with TRBJ2-1; 9 bases are shared with TRBD2. Germline loops: CDR1 SNHLY, CDR2 FYNNEI. There are 15 residues in the CDR3. The J segment lost 7 bases and the V segment lost 4 bases, leaving 8 bases of the junction unmatched. CDR3 loop: CASSGLAGAGNEQFF. Written as DNA, the CDR3 is TGTGCCAGCAGTGGGTTAGCGGGAGCGGGGAATGAGCAGTTCTTC.

The chain links TRBV5-1 to TRBJ2-1; D uncertain. Looked up from germline, CDR1 is SGHRS and CDR2 is YFSETQ. The CDR3 length is 15 residues. The V gene lost 2 bases and the J gene lost 4 bases, with 13 bases spanning the gap. The CDR3: CASSFQVSLYNEQFF. The CDR3, as DNA: TGCGCCAGCAGCTTCCAGGTGTCCCTTTACAATGAGCAGTTCTTC.

This clone was detected once. V usage is TRBV7-9 and J usage is TRBJ2-2; perhaps TRBD1 as D (5 bases). The CDR3 totals 15 residues. The V gene lost 1 base and the J gene lost 4 bases, with 10 bases spanning the gap. Germline V gives CDR1 SEHNR, CDR2 FQNEAQ (reference sequence). The CDR3 loop reads CASSLGGRATGELFF. CDR3 DNA sequence: TGTGCCAGCAGCTTAGGGGGCAGGGCCACCGGGGAGCTGTTTTTT.

This chain links TRBV4-2 with TRBJ2-1; TRBD2 agrees at 10 bases. Per the germline V gene, CDR1 is LGHNA and CDR2 is YNFKEQ. After removal of 3 bases from V and 4 bases from J, the junction contained 6 bases not matched to a gene. The CDR3 sequence is 16 residues long. The CDR3 nucleotides read TGTGCCAGCAGCCACGAAACTAGCGGGGTATACAATGAGCAGTTCTTC. Its translation: CASSHETSGVYNEQFF.

CDR3 sequence reads: CASSRVGWSTDTQYF. The CDR3 DNA reads TGTGCCAGCAGTCGGGTCGGGTGGTCCACAGATACGCAGTATTTT. The V call is TRBV9, the J call TRBJ2-3; the D is unclear. The CDR3 runs 15 residues. Between the trimmed V and J ends, which lost 5 bases and 2 bases, there was a span of 15 bases. The germline V gene encodes CDR1 SGDLS and CDR2 YYNGEE.

This rearrangement joins TRBV5-1 to TRBJ2-3; a possible D gene is TRBD1 (6 bases). This CDR3 comprises 17 residues. CDR1 and CDR2 from the germline V gene are SGHRS and YFSETQ. V shed 0 bases and J shed 3 bases, with 17 bases lying between them. DNA of the CDR3: TGCGCCAGCAGCTTGGCCCCCAGGGGCAGTGAAACAGATACGCAGTATTTT. Protein product: CASSLAPRGSETDTQYF.

The V call is TRBV18, the J call TRBJ1-3; perhaps TRBD1 as D (5 bases). CDR3 length equals 16 residues. V was shortened by 2 bases and J by 0 bases, with 11 bases between the two germline ends. The germline CDR1 and CDR2 sequences are KGHSH and LQKENI. CDR3 sequence (DNA): TGTGCCAGCTCACCAATAAAAACAGGCTCTGGAAACACCATATATTTT. This sequence encodes CASSPIKTGSGNTIYF.

The gene calls are TRBV27 and TRBJ2-7, with D unresolved. CDR1 and CDR2 (germline): MNHEY, SMNVEV (reference sequence). Trimming took 4 bases from V and 2 from J, leaving 9 bases between them. The CDR3 totals 13 residues. CDR3 in DNA: TGTGCCAGCAGTTCGGACGTAACCTACGAGCAGTACTTC. Amino acid sequence: CASSSDVTYEQYF.

This sequence joins TRBV19 and TRBJ2-7; 11 positions match TRBD1. Trimming at V came to 6 bases and at J to 5 bases, leaving 3 bases not matched to a gene. Germline lookup yields CDR1 LNHDA and CDR2 SQIVND (reference sequence). The CDR3 runs 13 residues. The CDR3: CASRGTGGNEQYF. The CDR3 nucleotides are TGTGCCAGTAGGGGGACAGGGGGTAACGAGCAGTACTTC.

The rearrangement links TRBV7-9 to TRBJ2-7, with TRBD1 identical over 9 bases. The V gene's germline CDR1 is SEHNR and CDR2 FQNEAQ (reference sequence). With 4 bases clipped from V and 5 bases from J, the junction kept 9 bases outside the gene matches. This CDR3 comprises 15 residues. This chain's CDR3 is CASSSASRDRDEQYF. Written as DNA, the CDR3 is TGTGCCAGCAGCTCGGCGTCCCGGGACAGGGACGAGCAGTACTTC.

This clone came up once. This chain's CDR3 is CASSAGTGFREKLFF. The CDR3 coding sequence is TGTGCCAGTAGCGCCGGGACAGGGTTTAGAGAAAAACTGTTTTTT. V and J are TRBV19 and TRBJ1-4, with 9 bases lining up with TRBD1. Germline V gene lookup returns CDR1 LNHDA and CDR2 SQIVND (reference sequence). This CDR3 comprises 15 residues. The V and J ends lost 6 bases and 8 bases, in that order; junction bases with no gene match: 10.

The gene calls are TRBV6-5 and TRBJ2-7, with TRBD1 identical over 10 bases. Looked up from germline, CDR1 is MNHEY and CDR2 is SVGAGI. J gave up 5 bases and V 5 bases, and 6 bases lay outside the gene matches. The CDR3 loop spans 14 amino acids. This chain's CDR3 is CASSHRDRGNEQYF. For the CDR3, the DNA is TGTGCCAGCAGTCACCGGGACAGGGGCAACGAGCAGTACTTC.

The V gene is TRBV27, the J gene TRBJ2-3; D not certain. Germline V gene data show CDR1 as MNHEY and CDR2 as SMNVEV (reference sequence). CDR3 length: 12 residues. Trimming removed 0 bases from V and 10 bases from J, with 8 bases in between. DNA for the CDR3: TGTGCCAGCAGTTTATCCCCTATCCCGCAGTATTTT. Its protein is CASSLSPIPQYF.